A single sample is the source of the 10 T cell receptor beta chains below, sequenced in a study of T cells in Graves' hyperthyroidism and ophthalmopathy. RNA transcripts gave rise to amplified TCR beta CDR3 regions. The study used the HTBI primer set for a first-round RT-PCR of the TCR CDR3. One entry per CDR3 protein, called by TCRdb with MiXCR from the multiplex PCR reads. Among some 560,000 distinct CDR3 sequences listed, 14% were seen once. Specimen: blood. The receptors shown here come from a woman between 40 and 55 years old with Graves' hyperthyroidism.

Points on this clonotype: With a much larger clone just one base away, this may be a read error. The CDR3 reads CVSLKLAGSQETQYF. CDR3 nucleotides: TGTGTCAGCTTAAAACTAGCGGGGTCCCAAGAGACCCAGTACTTC. The J gene is TRBJ2-5, the V gene TRBV2, with 10 bases that match TRBD2. Looked up from germline, CDR1 is SNHLY and CDR2 is FYNNEI. This CDR3 region has 15 residues.

This clonotype showed up just a few times. J is TRBJ1-2 and V is TRBV28; 9 bases fit TRBD1. Germline values: CDR1 MDHEN, CDR2 SYDVKM. CDR3 length equals 16 residues. J gave up 5 bases and V 5 bases, and 12 bases lay outside the gene matches. CDR3 nucleotides: TGTGCCAGCAGTCCGAGGACAGGGGCGGGAGTTTATGGCTACACCTTC. The encoded protein is CASSPRTGAGVYGYTF.

The chain carries TRBV28 and TRBJ2-3; no definite D call. Germline CDR1 and CDR2: MDHEN and SYDVKM. V gave up 5 bases and J gave up 2 bases, with 20 bases separating them. The CDR3 has 17 amino acids. The CDR3 DNA reads as TGTGCCAGCAGTCGGCGGTACCCAATCACTTACACAGATACGCAGTATTTT. The encoded protein is CASSRRYPITYTDTQYF. Drawing the rest from reference TRBV28 and TRBJ2-3, the complete variable domain is DVKVTQSSRYLVKRTGEKVFLECVQDMDHENMFWYRQDPGLGLRLIYFSYDVKMKEKGDIPEGYSVSREKKERFSLILESASTNQTSMYLCASSRRYPITYTDTQYFGPGTRLTVL.

This clonotype was detected many times. The J gene is TRBJ2-3, the V gene TRBV28, with D hard to call. The length of the CDR3 is 10 residues. Germline V lookup: CDR1 MDHEN, CDR2 SYDVKM. V was cut by 3 bases and J by 6 bases, with 1 base left in between. CDR3 DNA sequence: TGTGCCAGCAGTTTCGATACGCAGTATTTT. Its protein is CASSFDTQYF.

This chain joins TRBV27 and TRBJ1-4; unclear D gene. Trimming stripped 5 bases from V and 4 bases from J, with 17 bases between. In germline, CDR1 is MNHEY, CDR2 SMNVEV (reference sequence). This CDR3 spans 16 amino acids. The DNA for the CDR3 is TGTGCCAGCAGTCGGGCACGGGGATTCGATAATGAAAAACTGTTTTTT. This translates into CASSRARGFDNEKLFF. The full variable domain, with the rest looked up from reference TRBV27 and TRBJ1-4, is EAQVTQNPRYLITVTGKKLTVTCSQNMNHEYMSWYRQDPGLGLRQIYYSMNVEVTDKGDVPEGYKVSRKEKRNFPLILESPSPNQTSLYFCASSRARGFDNEKLFFGSGTQLSVL.

This clonotype was found many times. V gene TRBV6-1 combines with J gene TRBJ2-6, with a weak D call TRBD1 (6 bases). Germline values: CDR1 MNHNS, CDR2 SASEGT. Trimming stripped 6 bases from V and 0 bases from J, with 12 bases between. The CDR3 consists of 16 residues. This CDR3 is CASSRTASSGANVLTF. CDR3 DNA sequence: TGTGCCAGCAGCAGGACAGCCAGCTCTGGGGCCAACGTCCTGACTTTC.

This clonotype was observed at least ten times. The rearrangement links TRBV28 to TRBJ2-5; 7 bases map to TRBD1. Germline V gene lookup returns CDR1 MDHEN and CDR2 SYDVKM. This CDR3 region has 13 residues. V lost 5 bases, J lost 5 bases, and 5 bases stayed unmatched. CDR3 region: CASSATGVETQYF. CDR3 coding DNA: TGTGCCAGCAGTGCTACAGGGGTGGAGACCCAGTACTTC.

This clonotype was detected ten times or more. The chain recombines TRBV20-1 with TRBJ2-1; 8 bases match TRBD2. V trimming: 0 bases; J trimming: 0 bases; junction bases outside the gene matches: 16. Germline CDR1 and CDR2: DFQATT and SNEGSKA (reference sequence). This CDR3 is built from 20 residues. The CDR3 DNA reads TGCAGTGCTAGAGATAGGAGGTTAGCGGGAAAAAGTAGCTCCTACAATGAGCAGTTCTTC. Residues: CSARDRRLAGKSSSYNEQFF.

The genes are TRBV7-8 and TRBJ1-5, with D perhaps matching TRBD1 (6 bases). Germline CDR1 SGHVS, CDR2 FQNEAQ. Trimming removed 5 bases from V and 11 bases from J, with 19 bases in between. The CDR3 spans 14 residues. CDR3 nucleotides: TGTGCCAGCAGCCTAGGGGGGGTAGGGGGGTCCCAGCATTTT. Amino acid sequence: CASSLGGVGGSQHF.

This chain joins TRBV30 and TRBJ2-1; D call uncertain. The CDR3 extends over 13 amino acids. Germline loops: CDR1 GTSNPN, CDR2 SVGIG (reference sequence). Trimming stripped 5 bases from V and 7 bases from J, with 15 bases between. CDR3 bases: TGTGCCTGGGAGGTCCTTCAAGGGAATGAGCAGTTCTTC. This encodes CAWEVLQGNEQFF.